A selection of T cell receptor beta chains follows, all from one sample in a study of technical replicates of blood from four donors. The method was immunoSEQ multiplex PCR; TCRdb's version includes in-frame clones alone and lacks a portion of them. There are around 97,000 clones in the sample; about 95% occur only once, and 0.33% lies in the top ten. The specimen was T cells isolated from PBMCs. The receptor set was obtained from a human donor in good health. Both conserved end residues are part of each CDR3. The D gene is left open where the match is weak. The size entry is marked missing in some rows and otherwise reads once, few, many or a size class.

v_gene	j_gene	d_gene	abundance	CDR3aa	CDR3nt
TRBV10-1	TRBJ2-5	.	.	CASSFGETQYF	TGCGCCAGCTCGTTCGGAGAGACCCAGTACTTC
TRBV7-3	TRBJ2-1	TRBD2	.	CASSLGAGVGNEQFF	TGTGCCAGCAGCTTAGGAGCGGGAGTGGGCAATGAGCAGTTCTTC
TRBV30	TRBJ2-7	.	.	CAWSLRDWVYEQYF	TGTGCCTGGAGCCTCCGGGACTGGGTCTACGAGCAGTACTTC
TRBV19	TRBJ2-6	.	.	CASSLGLSGANVLTF	TGTGCCAGTAGTCTTGGTCTATCTGGGGCCAACGTCCTGACTTTC
TRBV27	TRBJ2-3	.	.	CASSFQRNTDTQYF	TGTGCCAGCAGTTTCCAGCGGAACACAGATACGCAGTATTTT
TRBV28	TRBJ1-1	.	.	CAVSPNTEAFF	TGTGCCGTAAGCCCGAACACTGAAGCTTTCTTT
TRBV10-3	TRBJ1-2	.	.	CAISETAGLNGYTF	TGTGCCATCAGTGAGACCGCAGGATTAAATGGCTACACCTTC
TRBV23-1	TRBJ2-7	.	.	CASSQSLTDTYEQYF	TGCGCCAGCAGTCAATCTTTGACTGATACCTACGAGCAGTACTTC
TRBV25-1	TRBJ1-1	TRBD1	.	CASSNDFGTANTEAFF	TGTGCCAGCAGCAACGACTTTGGGACAGCGAACACTGAAGCTTTCTTT
TRBV7-8	TRBJ2-7	TRBD1	once	CASSSNGDRGSYEQYF	TGTGCCAGCAGCTCTAACGGGGACAGGGGCTCCTACGAGCAGTACTTC
TRBV7-2	TRBJ1-3	.	.	CASSSTASGNTIYF	TGTGCCAGCAGCTCTACAGCCTCTGGAAACACCATATATTTT
TRBV11-3	TRBJ1-3	.	once	CASSFSGDLYGNTIYF	TGTGCCAGCAGCTTCTCGGGGGACTTATATGGAAACACCATATATTTT
TRBV28	TRBJ2-1	.	.	CASSIDRGGGNEQFF	TGTGCCAGCAGTATAGACCGGGGAGGGGGCAATGAGCAGTTCTTC
TRBV7-3	TRBJ1-4	TRBD1	.	CASSSQTGEQEKLFF	TGTGCCAGCAGCTCCCAGACAGGGGAGCAGGAAAAACTGTTTTTT
TRBV4-1	TRBJ1-5	.	.	CASSQWVGVGNQPQHF	TGCGCCAGCAGCCAATGGGTAGGGGTGGGCAATCAGCCCCAGCATTTT
TRBV27	TRBJ2-1	TRBD2	.	CASRGLAGSFEQFF	TGTGCCAGCAGGGGGCTAGCGGGATCCTTTGAGCAGTTCTTC
TRBV9	TRBJ2-1	TRBD2	.	CASSSSGGAYNEQFF	TGTGCCAGCAGCAGTAGCGGGGGGGCCTACAATGAGCAGTTCTTC
TRBV2	TRBJ1-5	.	.	CASRKGGGEGQPQHF	TGTGCCAGCAGAAAAGGGGGGGGTGAGGGGCAGCCCCAGCATTTT
TRBV29-1	TRBJ1-2	.	.	CSVDLEGYTF	TGCAGCGTTGACTTGGAGGGCTACACCTTC
TRBV9	TRBJ2-1	.	.	CASSPPSLHNEQFF	TGTGCCAGCAGCCCCCCGTCTCTACACAATGAGCAGTTCTTC
TRBV5-5	TRBJ1-2	TRBD1	.	CASSLGGQGGFGYTF	TGTGCCAGCAGCTTGGGGGGACAGGGGGGGTTTGGCTACACCTTC
TRBV15	TRBJ2-3	TRBD2	once	CATSSPSSGLDTQYF	TGTGCCACCAGCAGTCCGTCTAGCGGGCTCGATACGCAGTATTTT
TRBV19	TRBJ2-7	.	.	CASRQAGYSYEQYF	TGTGCCAGTAGACAGGCAGGATACTCCTACGAGCAGTACTTC
TRBV7-8	TRBJ2-1	TRBD1	.	CASSLETGDPYNEQFF	TGTGCCAGCAGCTTAGAGACAGGGGACCCCTACAATGAGCAGTTCTTC
TRBV6-5	TRBJ2-1	.	.	CASTTGYGEQFF	TGTGCCAGTACTACAGGGTATGGTGAGCAGTTCTTC
TRBV28	TRBJ2-1	.	.	CATSSYNEQFF	TGTGCCACGAGCTCCTACAATGAGCAGTTCTTC
TRBV5-1	TRBJ2-7	TRBD2	.	CASKLITFGGDEQYF	TGCGCCAGCAAGCTTATTACCTTTGGGGGGGACGAGCAGTACTTC
TRBV14	TRBJ1-2	.	.	CASTLGGYGYTF	TGTGCCAGCACCCTGGGGGGCTATGGCTACACCTTC
TRBV30	TRBJ2-4	TRBD2	.	CAWSARLAGRNIQYF	TGTGCCTGGAGTGCCAGACTAGCGGGAAGAAACATTCAGTACTTC
TRBV5-1	TRBJ2-1	TRBD2	.	CASSLGGGGSYNEQFF	TGCGCCAGCAGCTTGGGCGGGGGAGGCTCCTACAATGAGCAGTTCTTC
TRBV19	TRBJ2-7	.	.	CASSTEPFTHVGDSSYEQYF	TGTGCCAGTAGTACGGAGCCATTTACCCATGTGGGGGACTCTAGCTACGAGCAGTACTTC
TRBV5-1	TRBJ2-1	.	.	CASSSLPTTGSPLNEQFF	TGCGCCAGCAGCTCTCTGCCCACTACAGGGTCGCCGCTCAATGAGCAGTTCTTC
TRBV11-2	TRBJ2-7	.	.	CASSPGTGPSYEQYF	TGTGCCAGCAGCCCCGGGACTGGTCCCTCCTACGAGCAGTACTTC
TRBV7-8	TRBJ1-1	TRBD1	.	CASSPGTVNTEAFF	TGTGCCAGCAGCCCTGGGACAGTAAACACTGAAGCTTTCTTT
TRBV9	TRBJ2-5	.	once	CASSVGNRASETQYF	TGTGCCAGCAGCGTTGGAAACAGGGCCTCAGAGACCCAGTACTTC
TRBV11-2	TRBJ1-1	TRBD1	.	CASSLLDSGTGKFF	TGTGCCAGCAGCTTATTAGACTCCGGGACAGGGAAATTCTTT
TRBV5-1	TRBJ2-7	.	.	CASSPTTGYEQYF	TGCGCCAGCAGCCCAACAACAGGCTACGAGCAGTACTTC
TRBV7-2	TRBJ1-2	TRBD1	.	CASSLNAGTDYGYTF	TGTGCCAGCAGCCTCAACGCGGGGACAGATTATGGCTACACCTTC
TRBV18	TRBJ1-4	.	.	CASSAGMNNEKLFF	TGTGCCAGCTCAGCGGGGATGAATAATGAAAAACTGTTTTTT
TRBV30	TRBJ2-7	.	.	CAWSVSGTSYEQYF	TGTGCCTGGAGTGTCTCCGGGACTTCCTACGAGCAGTACTTC
TRBV5-1	TRBJ1-1	.	.	CASSLSGDTEAFF	TGCGCCAGCAGCTTATCAGGGGACACTGAAGCTTTCTTT
TRBV5-5	TRBJ2-1	.	once	CASSLGENNEQFF	TGTGCCAGCAGCTTGGGCGAGAACAATGAGCAGTTCTTC
TRBV4-1	TRBJ1-2	TRBD1	.	CASSQRDRGQLYGYTF	TGCGCCAGCAGCCAACGCGACCGGGGACAGCTCTATGGCTACACCTTC